This T cell receptor beta chain was sequenced in a study of T-cell memory formation after mild COVID-19. Findings and caveats of the study: Largely, contracting CD4+ clones fell within CM and EM, and contracting CD8+ clones within EMRA. Some responding clones appeared in pre-infection memory, suggesting cross-reactive memory joined.

Trimming removed 3 bases at V and 5 bases at J, with 5 bases between. The CDR3 extends over 12 amino acids. Germline CDR1 reads ENHRY; CDR2 reads SYGVKD. The TCR alpha and TCR beta cDNA libraries, bearing sample barcodes and UMIs, were generated by 5'RACE using constant-segment primers. TCRdb reprocessed the 5' RACE reads via MiXCR and lists one record per CDR3 protein. The top ten clones hold approximately 13% of a sample with 470,000 or so distinct CDR3 sequences, 15% to 20% of them seen once. This clonotype was counted only a few times. Its antigen is undetermined. This clonotype originated in an adult woman who had mild COVID-19 (a few samples of this study predate the infection). Cell type and time point are not known. Sample: PBMCs or a T cell subset sorted from them (not recorded which). J is TRBJ1-5 and V is TRBV10-3; unclear D gene. For the CDR3, the DNA is TGTGCCATCAGTGACTCCGATCAGCCCCAGCATTTT. This translates into CAISDSDQPQHF.